This T cell receptor beta chain was sequenced during a study of blood T cell repertoires in COVID-19. Original processing methods: Amplification with reference gene primers provided the estimates of nucleated cell counts. Sequencing used immunoSEQ multiplex PCR; TCRdb keeps in-frame clones, though not all of them. The DNA gave D and trimming, while V, J and clone size come from that table. The repertoire holds 55,000 to 80,000 clones, with 89% as singletons. Germline V gives CDR1 MGHRA, CDR2 YSYEKL. The CDR3 consists of 16 residues. Trimming took 3 bases from V and 8 from J; bases not matched to a gene: 12.

Sample: peripheral blood. The chain combines TRBV4-1 with TRBJ2-1, with 8 bases aligning to TRBD2. This receptor was identified in a man aged 50-60 years with active COVID-19. CDR3 coding DNA: TGCGCCAGCAGCCACGAGGAGGGGACTAGTGGTCATGAGCAGTTCTTC. This sequence encodes CASSHEEGTSGHEQFF.